The 21 T cell receptor beta chains below all came from one sample that was sequenced in a study of beta chain features in type 1 diabetes. Expressed TCRB transcripts got sequenced, as all isolated RNA was reverse transcribed. Generated by immunoSEQ multiplex PCR, the TCRdb table keeps only in-frame clones and is missing some. The data show 130,000 to 150,000 clones, 40% to 60% seen once. The sequencing sample was made of Tregs from blood. Every receptor here comes from a man between 18 and 35 years old in good health.

The chain recombines TRBV6-6 with TRBJ2-5, with D possibly TRBD1 on 5 matching bases. The end of the DNA is better explained by TRBJ2-7, so the J call may be wrong. The length of the CDR3 is 14 residues. Per germline, CDR1 MNHNY and CDR2 SVGAGI (reference sequence). CDR3 bases: TGTGCCAGCAGTTTCCCCCAGGACACCTACGAGCAGTACTTC. It encodes CASSFPQDTYEQYF.

The rearrangement joins TRBV7-2 to TRBJ2-1, with TRBD2 matching 10 bases. This CDR3 contains 14 residues. Germline V gene lookup returns CDR1 SGHTA and CDR2 FQGNSA. Trimming at V came to 4 bases and at J to 7 bases, leaving 4 bases not matched to a gene. DNA of the CDR3: TGTGCCAGCAGCTCGGGGACTAGCGTGAATGAGCAGTTCTTC. Protein sequence: CASSSGTSVNEQFF.

The V call is TRBV6-5, the J call TRBJ1-1, with 11 bases identical to TRBD1. V lost 2 bases to trimming and J lost 3 bases; unmatched junction nucleotides: 2. The germline V gene encodes CDR1 MNHEY and CDR2 SVGAGI. CDR3 length equals 15 residues. The chain's CDR3 is CASSYGQGADTEAFF. The CDR3 DNA reads as TGTGCCAGCAGTTACGGACAGGGGGCGGACACTGAAGCTTTCTTT.

This clone was counted a few times. The CDR3 reads CATSRGATAGYTF. The CDR3 DNA follows: TGTGCCACCAGCAGAGGCGCCACTGCAGGCTACACCTTC. The chain carries TRBV15 and TRBJ1-2; D is unresolved. V lost 1 base and J lost 8, with 11 bases in between. Germline V lookup: CDR1 LNHNV, CDR2 YYDKDF (reference sequence). The CDR3 runs 13 residues.

With respect to this clone: The junction differs from germline at one of its ends, possibly a read error. J is TRBJ2-7 and V is TRBV5-1; 10 nucleotides line up with TRBD2. Germline loops: CDR1 SGHRS, CDR2 YFSETQ. There are 18 residues in the CDR3. The CDR3 DNA follows: TGCGCCAGCAGCCGAGGGATTCTTGGACTAGCGGCGACGTACGGGCAGTACTTC. This encodes CASSRGILGLAATYGQYF.

The V call is TRBV6-1, the J call TRBJ1-2; tentatively, D is TRBD1 (5 bases). Trimming shortened V by 2 bases and J by 10 bases, and 11 bases separated the two germline ends. This CDR3 region has 12 residues. The germline V gene encodes CDR1 MNHNS and CDR2 SASEGT. DNA for the CDR3: TGTGCCAGCAGTGAAAGGCGGGGCACCTACACCTTC. Translated: CASSERRGTYTF.

The V and J genes are TRBV28 and TRBJ1-2, with TRBD1 matching 9 bases. This CDR3 spans 13 amino acids. V lost 10 bases, J lost 7 bases, and 10 bases stayed unmatched. Germline V lookup: CDR1 MDHEN, CDR2 SYDVKM. CDR3 residues: CAIQQGALFGYTF. CDR3 DNA sequence: TGTGCCATCCAACAGGGGGCATTGTTTGGCTACACCTTC.

This clone came up once. The chain carries TRBV19 and TRBJ2-3, with 9 nucleotides matching TRBD2. Germline lookup yields CDR1 LNHDA and CDR2 SQIVND (reference sequence). This CDR3 comprises 15 residues. The junction had 6 bases not matched to a gene; V was cut back by 6 bases and J by 2 bases. CDR3 loop: CASRGSGSITDTQYF. The CDR3 nucleotides read TGTGCCAGTAGGGGTAGCGGGAGCATCACAGATACGCAGTATTTT. The complete variable domain, with remaining parts taken from reference TRBV19 and TRBJ2-3, reads DGGITQSPKYLFRKEGQNVTLSCEQNLNHDAMYWYRQDPGQGLRLIYYSQIVNDFQKGDIAEGYSVSREKKESFPLTVTSAQKNPTAFYLCASRGSGSITDTQYFGPGTRLTVL.

This clone appeared a few times. V is TRBV19 and J is TRBJ2-3, with TRBD2 matching over 8 bases. J gave up 3 bases and V 7 bases, and 9 bases lay outside the gene matches. The germline V gene encodes CDR1 LNHDA and CDR2 SQIVND (reference sequence). The CDR3 sequence is 15 residues long. The CDR3 DNA is TGTGCCAGTACTCGGGGCGGGGGGATTACAGATACGCAGTATTTT. Translation: CASTRGGGITDTQYF. The variable domain in full, with the rest retrieved from reference TRBV19 and TRBJ2-3, is DGGITQSPKYLFRKEGQNVTLSCEQNLNHDAMYWYRQDPGQGLRLIYYSQIVNDFQKGDIAEGYSVSREKKESFPLTVTSAQKNPTAFYLCASTRGGGITDTQYFGPGTRLTVL.

This clone was recorded a few times. This sequence joins TRBV11-2 and TRBJ2-3; D unresolved. The CDR3 extends over 14 amino acids. Germline loops: CDR1 SGHAT, CDR2 FQNNGV. V lost 6 bases, J lost 4 bases, and 14 bases lay in between. CDR3 loop: CASSYQRGADTQYF. The CDR3 bases are TGTGCCAGCAGTTACCAGAGAGGTGCAGATACGCAGTATTTT. The entire variable domain, with the rest obtained from reference TRBV11-2 and TRBJ2-3, is as follows: EAGVAQSPRYKIIEKRQSVAFWCNPISGHATLYWYQQILGQGPKLLIQFQNNGVVDDSQLPKDRFSAERLKGVDSTLKIQPAKLEDSAVYLCASSYQRGADTQYFGPGTRLTVL.

This clone appeared a few times. The chain couples TRBV18 to TRBJ1-1; D unclear. In germline, CDR1 is KGHSH, CDR2 LQKENI. The V and J ends lost 0 bases and 0 bases respectively, with 11 bases between them. CDR3 length: 16 residues. CDR3 loop: CASSPPSSPMNTEAFF. In nucleotides, the CDR3 is TGTGCCAGCTCACCACCCTCTTCACCTATGAACACTGAAGCTTTCTTT.

This clone was found a few times. The rearrangement joins TRBV25-1 to TRBJ2-3, with D possibly matching TRBD2 (6 bases). Per germline, CDR1 MGHDK and CDR2 SYGVNS. V dropped 8 bases and J dropped 6 bases, with 21 bases sitting between them. The CDR3 length is 15 residues. DNA for the CDR3: TGTGCCAGCGAAGGCACGCGGGGATTTAAGGATACGCAGTATTTT. It translates to CASEGTRGFKDTQYF.

This rearrangement joins TRBV7-3 to TRBJ2-5, with D perhaps matching TRBD2 (5 bases). TRBJ2-7 matches the DNA end more closely, so the J call is doubtful. Per germline, CDR1 SGHTA and CDR2 FQGTGA. The CDR3 spans 13 residues. Written as DNA, the CDR3 is TGTGCCAGCAGCGAGCAGTCGGGGAGCGAGCAGTACTTC. Translated, it gives CASSEQSGSEQYF.

This chain links TRBV5-1 with TRBJ1-2; a possible D gene is TRBD1 (6 bases). This CDR3 has 14 residues. V shed 0 bases and J shed 2 bases, with 8 bases lying between them. Germline lookup yields CDR1 SGHRS and CDR2 YFSETQ. The chain's CDR3 is CASSLETGNYGYTF. CDR3 sequence (DNA): TGCGCCAGCAGCTTGGAGACAGGAAACTATGGCTACACCTTC.

The J gene is TRBJ2-7, the V gene TRBV27, with D possibly TRBD2 on 5 matching bases. V gave up 6 bases and J gave up 0 bases, with 12 bases separating them. Germline CDR1 is MNHEY and CDR2 is SMNVEV (reference sequence). This CDR3 has 14 residues. The CDR3 DNA reads as TGTGCCAGCAGCACCCAAGGGAGCTCCTACGAGCAGTACTTC. Translated, it gives CASSTQGSSYEQYF.

This clone was picked up a small number of times. V usage is TRBV19 and J usage is TRBJ1-5; D remains ambiguous. The CDR3 runs to 13 residues. Deletions cut 7 bases from V and 3 bases from J, with 10 bases between. Germline V gives CDR1 LNHDA, CDR2 SQIVND (reference sequence). The CDR3 nucleotides are TGTGCCAGTACCCCTGAACACAATCAGCCCCAGCATTTT. It encodes CASTPEHNQPQHF.

The V and J genes are TRBV6-5 and TRBJ2-1; 11 bases align to TRBD2. V gave up 7 bases and J gave up 6 bases; unmatched junction bases: 5. Per the germline V gene, CDR1 is MNHEY and CDR2 is SVGAGI. The CDR3 length is 14 residues. This CDR3 is CASIPSGGRNEQFF. The DNA of the CDR3 is TGTGCCAGCATCCCTAGCGGGGGGCGCAATGAGCAGTTCTTC.

The J gene is TRBJ2-2, the V gene TRBV5-4, with 10 bases identical to TRBD1. After removal of 4 bases from V and 7 bases from J, the junction contained 10 bases not matched to a gene. Germline CDR1 is SGHNT and CDR2 is YYREEE (reference sequence). The CDR3 has 16 residues. The CDR3: CASSRVGTGVGGELFF. The DNA for the CDR3 is TGTGCCAGCAGCCGCGTCGGGACAGGGGTTGGCGGGGAGCTGTTTTTT.

CDR3 sequence reads: CASSYGTAGNSPLHF. The CDR3 nucleotides are TGTGCCAGCAGCTACGGAACAGCCGGTAATTCACCCCTCCACTTT. The chain carries TRBV7-9 and TRBJ1-6; no clear D. The CDR3 consists of 15 residues. The V gene's germline CDR1 is SEHNR and CDR2 FQNEAQ (reference sequence). V was trimmed by 4 bases and J by 6 bases, leaving 13 bases between them.

This sequence joins TRBV7-9 and TRBJ1-2; TRBD1 matches at 7 bases. Unmatched junction bases numbered 6, after V lost 5 bases and J lost 6 bases. This CDR3 is 13 amino acids long. The V gene's germline CDR1 is SEHNR and CDR2 FQNEAQ (reference sequence). CDR3 region: CASSVTGPHGYTF. DNA of the CDR3: TGTGCCAGCAGCGTGACAGGGCCTCATGGCTACACCTTC. The variable domain in full, completed from reference TRBV7-9 and TRBJ1-2, reads DTGVSQNPRHKITKRGQNVTFRCDPISEHNRLYWYRQTLGQGPEFLTYFQNEAQLEKSRLLSDRFSAERPKGSFSTLEIQRTEQGDSAMYLCASSVTGPHGYTFGSGTRLTVV.

This clone showed up just a few times. The V call is TRBV28, the J call TRBJ1-2, with 8 bases fitting TRBD1. V dropped 6 bases and J dropped 3; count of bases not matched to a gene: 9. The germline V gene has CDR1 MDHEN and CDR2 SYDVKM. The CDR3 extends over 15 amino acids. The CDR3 loop reads CASRRQGLRYYGYTF. The CDR3 coding sequence is TGTGCCAGCAGAAGACAGGGGTTAAGGTACTATGGCTACACCTTC.